The 5 T cell receptor beta chains given below trace back to one sample, sequenced in a study of T cells after yellow fever vaccination. TCRdb reprocessed the 5' RACE reads with MiXCR, giving one entry per CDR3 protein. This table holds under 250,000 distinct CDR3 sequences, 3.2% found once. Sequencing used CD4+ T cells sorted from PBMCs, obtained 10 days after the yellow fever booster vaccination. Source of these receptors: a man between 18 and 29 years old who received the YFV17D yellow fever vaccine.

Many counts were recorded for this clonotype. The chain employs TRBV4-2 and TRBJ2-7, with D possibly TRBD1 on 6 matching bases. The CDR3 is made up of 16 amino acids. Germline CDR1 and CDR2: LGHNA and YNFKEQ. The V and J ends lost 0 bases and 0 bases respectively, with 12 bases between them. CDR3 residues: CASSQDIRGSSYEQYF. The CDR3 coding sequence is TGTGCCAGCAGCCAAGATATCAGGGGATCCTCCTACGAGCAGTACTTC.

Many counts were recorded for this clonotype. V gene TRBV7-6 combines with J gene TRBJ1-3, with D perhaps matching TRBD1 (5 bases). The CDR3 runs to 15 residues. Germline CDR1 SGHVS, CDR2 FNYEAQ. V was clipped by 5 bases and J by 0 bases, with 11 bases between them. The CDR3 nucleotides are TGTGCCAGCAGCAGGGGAAGGGTCTCTGGAAACACCATATATTTT. This codes for CASSRGRVSGNTIYF.

This clonotype was detected many times. The chain joins TRBV5-1 to TRBJ1-3; D is undetermined. The V end was cut by 0 bases, the J end by 0 bases, with 4 bases between. The CDR3 is 14 amino acids. Germline assignment: CDR1 SGHRS and CDR2 YFSETQ. This CDR3 is CASSLDFSGNTIYF. CDR3 coding DNA: TGCGCCAGCAGCTTGGACTTCTCTGGAAACACCATATATTTT.

This clonotype appeared many times. The chain recombines TRBV6-1 with TRBJ2-3; either TRBD1 or TRBD2 may supply D (5 bases each). V dropped 2 bases and J dropped 0 bases, with 12 bases sitting between them. The CDR3 totals 16 residues. Germline values: CDR1 MNHNS, CDR2 SASEGT. CDR3 in amino acids: CASSELMGDSTDTQYF. The DNA for the CDR3 is TGTGCCAGCAGTGAACTTATGGGGGACAGCACAGATACGCAGTATTTT.

This clonotype showed up many times. The V call is TRBV7-8, the J call TRBJ1-5; D uncertain. Trimming stripped 4 bases from V and 7 bases from J, with 14 bases between. Germline V CDR1 and CDR2: SGHVS, FQNEAQ. This CDR3 has 14 residues. The DNA of the CDR3 is TGTGCCAGCAGCTCCCCGCGGGCGGGCCAGCCCCAGCATTTT. This translates into CASSSPRAGQPQHF.